This T cell receptor (beta chain) is from a study of cytomegalovirus exposure and HLA in healthy donors listed by TCRdb under 2017. Looking at the study overall: According to a later analysis, the 120 or so validation repertoires were produced on the same platform as the 680 or so repertoires of the first cohort. The study aimed to test whether signatures of past pathogen exposure could be identified by cataloging public T cell receptors. Besides the first cohort of roughly 660 subjects, a separate validation cohort made up of roughly 120 different subjects was used. To predict cytomegalovirus infection status, the study brought together high-throughput TCR immunosequencing, statistical association of individual TCRs with disease status, and machine learning. The paper as a whole reports these results and caveats: All 120 or so repertoires were used to score co-occurrence in the validation cohort in a later analysis, because that analysis had no HLA typing for the cohort. Across donors, most TCR sequences were observed very rarely, whereas some public TCRs were present in many individuals. A few of the identified cytomegalovirus-associated TCR beta chains were confirmed in vitro to be specific for cytomegalovirus antigens. In both the original and validation cohorts, the classifier was reported to diagnose cytomegalovirus status with high specificity and sensitivity. According to the authors, the approach could potentially be generalized to other disease states and immunological phenotypes. A total of 150 or so TCR beta chains were listed by the study as associated with cytomegalovirus. Of the cluster scores, around 95% were above 0 in a later analysis, which found that TCRs clustered in the first cohort also tended to co-occur in the approximately 110 validation repertoires.

In the case of this clone: Its recognized antigen is unknown. Qualities for individual bases were not recorded, and no much larger clone is one base off.

The germline V gene yields SNHLY for CDR1 and FYNNEI for CDR2. Including the terminal cysteine and phenylalanine, the CDR3 comprises 14 residues. The CDR3 DNA has 42 bases and is translated from base 1. V loses 6 bases, J loses 2 bases, and the germline ends lie 12 bases apart. The donors belonged to the validation cohort of about 130 subjects, which was separate from the approximately 680-subject first cohort. Library generation was performed with the immunoSEQ multiplex PCR assay. The study's processing was this. A statistical classification framework was built for diagnosing cytomegalovirus status from the catalog of TCR beta chain sequences. TCRdb carries this immuneACCESS record with in-frame sequences only. Its versions omit some clonotypes, under half of them owing to an unresolved V gene in the studies checked, with the rest unexplained. V and J calls and clone size are those listed in that table; D and trimming were worked out from the DNA. Here the sample has about 160,000 clones; approximately 96% occur a single time. The ten largest clones take up approximately 1% of the sample.

The sequencing sample was made of PBMCs. The sequence was collected from a woman under 30 in good health and CMV-seronegative. The chain is assembled from TRBV2 and TRBJ2-3; TRBD1 could be the D gene, as 6 bases match. The DNA reads as follows: TGTGCCAGCAGCCTGGACAGAAACACAGATACGCAGTATTTT. It specifies CASSLDRNTDTQYF.